This TCR beta chain derives from a study of cytomegalovirus exposure and HLA in healthy donors. Germline CDR1 and CDR2: MGHRA and YSYEKL. This CDR3 comprises 13 residues. The primer mix had 60 Vbeta and 13 Jbeta primers. Assay used: immunoSEQ multiplex PCR; TCRdb lists only in-frame clones, some missing. The sample has 200,000 or so clones, 60% to 85% seen once. This clonotype was sampled from a man aged 40-49 years in good health and CMV-seronegative. The chain is built from TRBV4-1 and TRBJ2-5; D remains ambiguous. The J call may be mistaken, given a closer DNA end match to TRBJ2-7. Sequencing input: PBMCs. Here the CDR3 reads CASSQTEYYEQYF. As DNA, the CDR3 is TGCGCCAGCAGCCAGACCGAATACTACGAGCAGTACTTC.